Given below is one TCR beta chain in context. Its antigen is not identified. TCRdb's copy holds only in-frame clones and misses some; the assay was immunoSEQ multiplex PCR. The sample has tens of thousands of clones, around 88% seen once; the top ten hold more than 13%. CDR3 length: 12 amino acids. Trimming removed 4 bases at V and 4 bases at J, with 7 bases between. Germline lookup yields CDR1 SNHLY and CDR2 FYNNEI. This sample stems from a study of OX40 agonist ivuxolimab in advanced cancers. As for the study in general: Patients in the trial were receiving intravenous ivuxolimab every 2 weeks, at doses of 0.01 to 10 mg/kg. From about 20 to 79 years was the age range, with a mean of around 56 years, and about 78% were male. Points from the study as a whole: Some of the nonresponding patients also showed low levels of normalized T-cell clonal expansion.

The V gene is TRBV2, the J gene TRBJ1-2; D is ambiguous. The sample consisted of CD4+ or CD8+ T cells sorted from blood, taken in a trial of the OX40 agonist ivuxolimab. This clonotype was obtained from an adult with an advanced solid tumor such as melanoma, head and neck, liver or kidney cancer. The CDR3 DNA is TGTGCCAGCAGTGCGACAAGCTATGGCTACACCTTC. This sequence encodes CASSATSYGYTF.